This record looks at one T cell receptor (beta chain) sequence and its context. Antigen unknown. This entry comes from a study of cytomegalovirus exposure and HLA in healthy donors. 60 Vbeta and 13 Jbeta primers were used in PCR. This table comes from immunoSEQ multiplex PCR, and its TCRdb copy is limited to in-frame clones, with some not included. The data contain under 200,000 clones, roughly four fifths of them singletons. Study-level results: Most likely, a cluster of highly shared sequence variants arose as a sequencing artifact.

The length of the CDR3 is 17 residues. From germline, CDR1 is GTSNPN and CDR2 SVGIG (reference sequence). Sequenced: PBMCs. The clonotype comes from a woman younger than 30 in good health and CMV-seronegative. The chain couples TRBV30 to TRBJ2-5; 13 bases fit TRBD2. Judging by the DNA end, TRBJ2-7 fits better; the J call may be wrong. CDR3 residues: CAWCGRRTSGRAYEQYF. DNA of the CDR3: TGTGCCTGGTGCGGACGGAGAACTAGCGGGAGGGCCTACGAGCAGTACTTC.